This TCR beta chain was sequenced in a study of shared clonotypes between healthy human individuals (dated by TCRdb to the early 2020s). Describing the broader study: A few men and two women, aged 18 to 49 years, made up the cohort. Different laboratories and diverse techniques were used to prepare libraries and sequence TCR repertoires, to increase sequencing depth and limit assay-specific biases. To estimate repertoire size and how much clonotype sharing occurs between individuals, the study deeply sequenced the blood TCR repertoires of five healthy adults. Per donor, three plates each were used for CD4 naive and CD4 memory, two for CD8 naive, and one for CD8 memory. Between about 0.85 and 8.9 billion PBMCs per donor were obtained by leukapheresis. The research as a whole found: Naive subsets generally had larger estimated clonotype richness than memory subsets. Rarefaction of sorted-subset datasets indicated incomplete sequencing despite the large sequencing depth. Sampling was limited to blood, and TCR repertoires in tissue likely differ from TCR repertoires in blood. Around 5% of naive CD4, 3.5% of naive CD8, approximately 2.2% of memory CD4, and about 0.4% of memory CD8 clonotypes were shared across a few donors. Pairwise subsampling led to the expectation that sequencing depth would affect the degree of clonotype sharing among donors. Higher generation probabilities were observed for clonotypes shared by all four sorted-subset donors than for non-shared clonotypes. The genetic and exposure-history diversity represented was limited by the small number of donors.

This clone was recorded a few times. The clone's antigen remains unknown. Base-call qualities are not available, and no considerably larger clone is one nucleotide away. Here V drops 6 bases and J drops 7 bases, and the junction holds 8 bases not matched to any gene. The CDR3 runs 13 amino acids, cysteine and phenylalanine included. Just CDR3 DNA is preserved here, 39 bases in frame from base 1. Taken from the germline V gene (reference sequence), the CDR1 and CDR2 loops are GTSNPN and SVGIG. The donors were healthy, HIV-negative adults with no recently reported acute infections or vaccinations. Every donor was a Caucasian adult residing in Nashville, Tennessee, USA. Magnetic negative selection was used to enrich CD4+ T cells, after which naive cells were positively selected on CD45RA and the negative fraction became the memory subset. Blood was collected by leukapheresis, and PBMCs were isolated by Ficoll-Histopaque density gradient centrifugation and then cryopreserved in liquid nitrogen vapor phase. Purity and quantity of every magnetically sorted T cell population were checked by analytical flow cytometry. Genomic DNA was isolated from every sorted fraction and measured by UV absorbance on a Nanodrop 2000c.

Using the deep immunoSEQ assay, TCR CDR3 regions were amplified from genomic DNA by multiplex PCR. For each cell subset, the extracted genomic DNA was distributed evenly across all wells of several immunoSEQ 96-well plates, and each plate served as one replicate. For sorted subsets, about 220 ng of genomic DNA, equivalent to some 30,000 T cell genomes, went into each replicate PCR. The purified libraries were quantified using a Qubit 3.0 fluorometer, sized with a Bioanalyzer 2100, and then quantified again using the KAPA Library Quantification kit. Every immunoSEQ 96-well plate was sequenced on a separate single-read 150-cycle Illumina NextSeq 550 flow cell. In the source study's methods: Because the immunoSEQ output included only junctional sequences and no quality scores, the filtering could not be the same as the filtering used for full-length reads. Sequences were annotated with PyIR, a Python wrapper for IgBLAST v1.9, and V/J genes and CDR3 were assigned using IMGT germline references. Any read was removed if the V/J assignment was weak (E-value above 1e-6), the CDR3 was missing, or the read contained stop codons, out-of-frame junctions, or ambiguous translated residues. A V3J clonotype was defined by an identical inferred V gene, J gene, and CDR3 amino acid sequence. Percentage overlap between repertoires was calculated by dividing the number of shared unique clonotypes by the size of the smaller repertoire. Richness of each repertoire was evaluated using RTK rarefaction, the Chao1 estimator, and Recon v2.1 estimates of unobserved clonotypes. Generation probabilities were computed with OLGA for all TCRbeta clonotypes obtained by the gDNA method from several donors. Here the immuneACCESS table is served through TCRdb, limited to in-frame sequences with V and J called. Missing clones are a known gap in these copies; in checked studies unresolved V genes cover under half, and the rest lacks a known reason. The V and J calls and clone size are taken from that table; D and trimming were inferred from the DNA. The sample table contains roughly 2,500,000 clones; only one count was recorded for 93% of them. The ten most abundant clones make up 0.36% of the sample.

The chain links TRBV30 with TRBJ1-5, with 8 central nucleotides matching TRBD1. This sequence originates from a man aged 18 to 35 in good health. Some clones in this sample may be carry-over from other donors' samples. The specimen sequenced was naive CD4+ T cells from PBMCs. Sample cell subset or site, as interpreted from the label and publication: CD45RA+ positively selected. The bases are TGTGCCTGTTCAGGACAGGGAAGCCAGCCCCAGCATTTT. Translated, it reads CACSGQGSQPQHF. The CDR3 plus the reference TRBV30 and TRBJ1-5 genes for the other parts give the full variable domain: SQTIHQWPATLVQPVGSPLSLECTVEGTSNPNLYWYRQAAGRGLQLLFYSVGIGQISSEVPQNLSASRPQDRQFILSSKKLLLSDSGFYLCACSGQGSQPQHFGDGTRLSIL.